This T cell receptor beta chain was sequenced during a study of T cells in Graves' hyperthyroidism and ophthalmopathy. Per germline, CDR1 DFQATT and CDR2 SNEGSKA (reference sequence). CDR3 length: 13 amino acids. V lost 4 bases to trimming and J lost 0 bases, with 10 bases between them. Researchers amplified the TCR beta CDR3 regions from RNA transcripts. First-round RT-PCR targeting the TCR CDR3 was performed with the HTBI primer set. Via MiXCR, TCRdb re-called the multiplex PCR reads, giving one row per CDR3 protein. The profile covers approximately 400,000 distinct CDR3 sequences, with approximately 20% appearing a single time and 3.7% taken by the ten largest. This clonotype was counted once.

The chain carries TRBV20-1 and TRBJ2-7; no reliable D call. This clonotype originated in a woman in her late teens or twenties with Graves' hyperthyroidism. Sequencing was performed on blood. The CDR3 region is CSATNKYSYEQYF. Written as DNA, the CDR3 is TGCAGTGCTACAAACAAATACTCCTACGAGCAGTACTTC.